This is a list of T cell receptor beta chains from one sample in a study of T cell changes during pregnancy in multiple sclerosis. Clones were sequenced by immunoSEQ multiplex PCR, and TCRdb holds only the in-frame ones, with some missing. The data hold under 110,000 clones, with about nine tenths observed a single time. This sample comprised peripheral blood, obtained in the second trimester of pregnancy. The origin of the receptors is a female donor with multiple sclerosis, enrolled in a pregnancy study. The CDR3 runs from the conserved cysteine through the conserved F or W. The D gene is left open where the match is weak. Clone size appears in some rows only: once, few, many, or a class for an expanded clone.

>TRBD2|.|TRBV9|TRBJ2-7
TGTGCCAGCAGCGTAGGTCCGGGACTAGCCTACGAGCAGTACTTC
CASSVGPGLAYEQYF
>.|.|TRBV9|TRBJ2-1
TGTGCCAGCAGCGCTAGAGGAGGGGGAGGGAGTGAGCAGTTCTTC
CASSARGGGGSEQFF
>.|.|TRBV5-1|TRBJ2-1
TGCGCCAGCAGCCAAGTCGGGGGTGAGCAGTTCTTC
CASSQVGGEQFF
>TRBD1|.|TRBV7-9|TRBJ2-2
TGTGCCAGCAGCCAGACAGGGATCACCGGGGAGCTGTTTTTT
CASSQTGITGELFF
>TRBD2|.|TRBV30|TRBJ2-3
TGTGCCGCCGCGGGAGGCGGAGCAGATACGCAGTATTTT
CAAAGGGADTQYF
>.|.|TRBV21-1|TRBJ2-1
TGTGCCAGCAGCAAACAGGTCCGGGACTACAATGAGCAGTTCTTC
CASSKQVRDYNEQFF
>TRBD1|.|TRBV7-2|TRBJ2-7
TGTGCCAGCAGCACCCAGACAGGGTCCGACGAGCAGTACTTC
CASSTQTGSDEQYF
>.|.|TRBV5-5|TRBJ2-7
TGTGCCAGCAGCTTGTGGGCAGGTCCGACCCCCTACGAGCAGTACTTC
CASSLWAGPTPYEQYF
>.|.|TRBV28|TRBJ2-7
TGTGCCAGCAGTTTATGGACTACGTCGTCCTACGAGCAGTACTTC
CASSLWTTSSYEQYF
>.|.|TRBV7-2|TRBJ1-1
TGTGCCAGCAGCCGGAACACTGAAGCTTTCTTT
CASSRNTEAFF
>TRBD1|once|TRBV2|TRBJ1-5
TGTGCCAGCAACAGGGGGCGCGAACAGCCCCAGCATTTT
CASNRGREQPQHF
>.|.|TRBV11-2|TRBJ2-7
TGTGCCAGCAGCTATACCAGGAGGGCCGGCTACGAGCAGTACTTC
CASSYTRRAGYEQYF
>.|.|TRBV6-5|TRBJ2-7
TGTGCCAGCAGTTCCCCTGCTATCATCTCTAGTTACGAGCAGTACTTC
CASSSPAIISSYEQYF
>.|.|TRBV5-1|TRBJ2-1
TGCGCCAGCAGCTTAACAGGGATTACCGTGGGTTACAATGAGCAGTTCTTC
CASSLTGITVGYNEQFF
>.|.|TRBV5-1|TRBJ2-3
TGCGCCAGCAGCTGGCGACAGTCCACAGATACGCAGTATTTT
CASSWRQSTDTQYF
>.|few|TRBV28|TRBJ2-1
TGTGCCAGCAGCGTAAGACAGGAGCAGTTCTTC
CASSVRQEQFF
>TRBD2|.|TRBV2|TRBJ2-1
TGTGCCAGCAGTGAAGCTTGGGGGGCGGGAGGGTACAATGAGCAGTTCTTC
CASSEAWGAGGYNEQFF
>TRBD2|once|TRBV27|TRBJ2-7
TGTGCCAGCATGGGGACTAGCTGGGAGCAGTACTTC
CASMGTSWEQYF
>.|.|TRBV28|TRBJ1-1
TGTGCCAGCAGTTTACCAGGAATGGCTGAAGCTTTCTTT
CASSLPGMAEAFF
>.|.|TRBV7-8|TRBJ2-3
TGTGCCAGCAGCTCTTTCCCAGATACGCAGTATTTT
CASSSFPDTQYF
>TRBD1|.|TRBV27|TRBJ2-7
TGTGCCAGCAGTTTACTATTAGGGACAGGGGTCCCCTACGAGCAGTACTTC
CASSLLLGTGVPYEQYF
>.|.|TRBV6-1|TRBJ1-1
TGTGCCAGCAGTGAAGGCGGAGGGACGAACACTGAAGCTTTCTTT
CASSEGGGTNTEAFF
>TRBD2|.|TRBV6-5|TRBJ2-7
TGTGCCAGCAAGACACCGGGACTAGCCTACGAGCAGTACTTC
CASKTPGLAYEQYF
>.|.|TRBV5-4|TRBJ2-5
TGTGCCAGCAGCTTGGTTCACCGGGGTGAAGAGACCCAGTACTTC
CASSLVHRGEETQYF
>.|.|TRBV5-1|TRBJ2-1
TGCGCCAGCCAGTTGGCAGGATCGGCCAATGAGCAGTTCTTC
CASQLAGSANEQFF
>.|.|TRBV9|TRBJ2-7
TGTGCCAGCAGCGTAGGCGACAGCTACGAGCAGTACTTC
CASSVGDSYEQYF
>TRBD2|.|TRBV4-2|TRBJ2-1
TGTGCCAGCAGCCCATCGACTGGACTAGCGGGAGGGACTGAGCAGTTCTTC
CASSPSTGLAGGTEQFF
>.|medium-sized|TRBV29-1|TRBJ2-4
TGCAGCGTTGAAGACAGGGGCCTGCAAAACATTCAGTACTTC
CSVEDRGLQNIQYF
>TRBD2|.|TRBV27|TRBJ2-7
TGTGCCAGCAGTTCTTCTAGCGGACCCTACGAGCAGTACTTC
CASSSSSGPYEQYF
>TRBD2|.|TRBV5-1|TRBJ2-1
TGCGCCAGCAGCTTCAGCGGGGGGAGCACCTACAATGAGCAGTTCTTC
CASSFSGGSTYNEQFF
>TRBD2|once|TRBV5-3|TRBJ2-7
TGTGCCAGAAGTGGGGTCTCCGGGAGGCGCTCCTACGAGCAGTACTTC
CARSGVSGRRSYEQYF
>.|.|TRBV10-3|TRBJ2-7
TGTGCCACCGCCCTCGCAGGGGCCTACGAGCAGTACTTC
CATALAGAYEQYF
>.|once|TRBV7-9|TRBJ2-6
TGTGCCAGCAGCTACCGGACAGGGAGGGACTCTGGGGCCAACGTCCTGACTTTC
CASSYRTGRDSGANVLTF
>TRBD2|.|TRBV7-9|TRBJ2-7
TGTGCCAGCAGCCGACCGTCCCGGGGAGGGCCGTACGAGCAGTACTTC
CASSRPSRGGPYEQYF
>TRBD2|.|TRBV19|TRBJ2-5
TGTGCCAGTAGTAAGACTAGCGGGAGAGGAGAGACCCAGTACTTC
CASSKTSGRGETQYF
>TRBD1|.|TRBV19|TRBJ2-7
TGTGCCAGTAGCCCCTGGGGACAGGCCGCCTACGAGCAGTACTTC
CASSPWGQAAYEQYF
>TRBD2|.|TRBV5-1|TRBJ2-2
TGCGCCAGCAGCTTGCGGGACTACCGTACCGGGGAGCTGTTTTTT
CASSLRDYRTGELFF
>.|.|TRBV4-1|TRBJ2-7
TGCGCCAGCAGCCAAACCTCTAGAGAATACGAGCAGTACTTC
CASSQTSREYEQYF
>.|.|TRBV19|TRBJ1-5
TGTGCCAGTACCCCTCCCGCGAATCAGCCCCAGCATTTT
CASTPPANQPQHF
>TRBD1|.|TRBV27|TRBJ1-2
TGTGCCAGCAGTATCGACAGGGGGGATGGCTACACCTTC
CASSIDRGDGYTF
>TRBD2|.|TRBV4-1|TRBJ2-7
TGCGCCAGCAGCCAAGATCTCGGGAGGGGCTCCTACGAGCAGTACTTC
CASSQDLGRGSYEQYF
>.|.|TRBV10-3|TRBJ2-3
TGTGCCATCAGTGAGTCGTCCGGCGGGGGCACAGATACGCAGTATTTT
CAISESSGGGTDTQYF
>TRBD2|.|TRBV19|TRBJ2-1
TGTGCCAGTAGTATTGTACTAGCGGGAGTTAACTACAATGAGCAGTTCTTC
CASSIVLAGVNYNEQFF
>TRBD2|.|TRBV6-5|TRBJ2-3
TGTGCCAGCAGTTTAACTAGCGACAGTACAGATACGCAGTATTTT
CASSLTSDSTDTQYF
>.|.|TRBV5-5|TRBJ2-7
TGTGCCAGCAGCTTGGGAGTGCGGGAGCAGTACTTC
CASSLGVREQYF